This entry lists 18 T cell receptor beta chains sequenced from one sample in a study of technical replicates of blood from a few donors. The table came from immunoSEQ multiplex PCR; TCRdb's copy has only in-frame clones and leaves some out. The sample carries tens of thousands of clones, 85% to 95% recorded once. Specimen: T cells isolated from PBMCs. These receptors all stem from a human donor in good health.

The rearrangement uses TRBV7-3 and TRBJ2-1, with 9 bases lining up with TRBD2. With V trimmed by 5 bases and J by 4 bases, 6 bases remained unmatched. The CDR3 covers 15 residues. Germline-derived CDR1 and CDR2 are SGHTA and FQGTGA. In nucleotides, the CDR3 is TGTGCCAGCAGCCCCCTGACTAGCGGATACAATGAGCAGTTCTTC. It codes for CASSPLTSGYNEQFF.

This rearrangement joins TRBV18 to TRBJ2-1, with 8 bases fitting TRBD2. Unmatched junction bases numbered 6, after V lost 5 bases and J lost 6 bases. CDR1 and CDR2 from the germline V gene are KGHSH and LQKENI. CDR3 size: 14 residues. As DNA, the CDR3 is TGTGCCAGCTCATCAGCGGGAGTCGGCAATGAGCAGTTCTTC. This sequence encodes CASSSAGVGNEQFF.

The CDR3 DNA reads as TGTGCCAGCTCACCACCGGGACAGCTCTACGAGCAGTACTTC. It translates to CASSPPGQLYEQYF. The chain couples TRBV18 to TRBJ2-7; 7 bases are a match to TRBD1. This CDR3 is 14 amino acids long. The ends lost 0 bases at V and 3 bases at J; junction bases unmatched: 2. Per the germline V gene, CDR1 is KGHSH and CDR2 is LQKENI.

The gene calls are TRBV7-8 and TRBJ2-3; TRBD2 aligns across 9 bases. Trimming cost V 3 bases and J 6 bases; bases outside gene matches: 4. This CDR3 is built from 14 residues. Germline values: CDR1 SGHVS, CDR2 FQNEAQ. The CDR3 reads CASSLIAGADTQYF. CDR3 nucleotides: TGTGCCAGCAGCTTGATAGCGGGAGCGGATACGCAGTATTTT. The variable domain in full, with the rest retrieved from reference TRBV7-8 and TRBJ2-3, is GAGVSQSPRYKVAKRGQDVALRCDPISGHVSLFWYQQALGQGPEFLTYFQNEAQLDKSGLPSDRFFAERPEGSVSTLKIQRTQQEDSAVYLCASSLIAGADTQYFGPGTRLTVL.

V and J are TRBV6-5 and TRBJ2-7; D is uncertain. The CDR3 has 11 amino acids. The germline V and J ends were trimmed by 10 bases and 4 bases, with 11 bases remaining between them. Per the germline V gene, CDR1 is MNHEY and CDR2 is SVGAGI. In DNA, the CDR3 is TGTGCCACTCAAGAGTTTTACGAGCAGTACTTC. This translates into CATQEFYEQYF.

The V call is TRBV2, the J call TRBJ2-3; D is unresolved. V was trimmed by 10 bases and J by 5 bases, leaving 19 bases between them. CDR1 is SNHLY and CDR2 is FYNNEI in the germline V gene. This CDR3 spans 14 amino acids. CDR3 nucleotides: TGTGCCACCATCCCCTCCCCGAGGAAAGATACGCAGTATTTT. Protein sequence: CATIPSPRKDTQYF.

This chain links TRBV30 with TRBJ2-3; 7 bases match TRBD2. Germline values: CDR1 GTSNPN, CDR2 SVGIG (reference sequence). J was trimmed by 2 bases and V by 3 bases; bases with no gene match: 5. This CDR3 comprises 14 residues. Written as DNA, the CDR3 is TGTGCCTGGAGAAGGCGGGAGCACACAGATACGCAGTATTTT. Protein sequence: CAWRRREHTDTQYF.

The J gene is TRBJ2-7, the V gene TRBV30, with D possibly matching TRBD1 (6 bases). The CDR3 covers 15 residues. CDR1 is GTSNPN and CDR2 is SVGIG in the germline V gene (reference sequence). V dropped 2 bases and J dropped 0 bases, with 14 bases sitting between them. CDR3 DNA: TGTGCCTGGAGTAAGGACGGGACAAGCTCCTACGAGCAGTACTTC. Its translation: CAWSKDGTSSYEQYF.

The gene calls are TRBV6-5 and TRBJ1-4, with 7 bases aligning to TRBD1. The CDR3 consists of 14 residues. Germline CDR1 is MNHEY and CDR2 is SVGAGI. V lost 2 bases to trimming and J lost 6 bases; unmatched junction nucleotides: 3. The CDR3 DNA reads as TGTGCCAGCAGTTACACAGGGGCAGATGAAAAACTGTTTTTT. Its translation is CASSYTGADEKLFF.

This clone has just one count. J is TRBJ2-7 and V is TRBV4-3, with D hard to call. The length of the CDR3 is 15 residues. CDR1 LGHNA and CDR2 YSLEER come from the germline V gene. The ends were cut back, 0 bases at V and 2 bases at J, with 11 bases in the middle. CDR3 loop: CASSQDQSVAYEQYF. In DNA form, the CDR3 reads TGCGCCAGCAGCCAAGACCAGTCAGTCGCCTACGAGCAGTACTTC.

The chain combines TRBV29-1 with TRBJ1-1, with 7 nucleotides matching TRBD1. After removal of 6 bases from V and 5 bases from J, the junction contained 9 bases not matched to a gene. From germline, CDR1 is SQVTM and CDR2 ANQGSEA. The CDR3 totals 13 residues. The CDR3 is CSVRDRVKTEAFF. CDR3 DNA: TGCAGCGTGCGTGACAGGGTAAAGACTGAAGCTTTCTTT.

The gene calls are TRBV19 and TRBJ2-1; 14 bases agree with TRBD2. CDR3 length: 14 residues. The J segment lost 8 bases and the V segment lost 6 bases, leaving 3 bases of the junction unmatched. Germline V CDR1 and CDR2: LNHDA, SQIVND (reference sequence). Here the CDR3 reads CASRGLAGAYEQFF. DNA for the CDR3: TGTGCCAGTAGGGGACTAGCGGGAGCATATGAGCAGTTCTTC.

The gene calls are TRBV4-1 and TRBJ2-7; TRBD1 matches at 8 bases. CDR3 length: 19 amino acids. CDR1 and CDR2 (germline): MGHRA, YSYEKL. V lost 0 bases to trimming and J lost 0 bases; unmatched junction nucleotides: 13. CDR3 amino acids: CASSQDRRQGALSSYEQYF. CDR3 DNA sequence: TGCGCCAGCAGCCAAGATCGGCGGCAGGGGGCCTTAAGCTCCTACGAGCAGTACTTC.

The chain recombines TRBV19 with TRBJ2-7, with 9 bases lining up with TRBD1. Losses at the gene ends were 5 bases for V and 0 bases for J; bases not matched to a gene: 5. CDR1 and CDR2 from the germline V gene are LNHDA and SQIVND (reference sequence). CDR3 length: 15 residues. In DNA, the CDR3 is TGTGCCAGTAGTGCCGGGACAGGGATCTCCTACGAGCAGTACTTC. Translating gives CASSAGTGISYEQYF.

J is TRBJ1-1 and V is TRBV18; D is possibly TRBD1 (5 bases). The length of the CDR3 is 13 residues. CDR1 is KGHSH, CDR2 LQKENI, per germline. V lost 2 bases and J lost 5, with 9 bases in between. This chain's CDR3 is CASSPSQGTEAFF. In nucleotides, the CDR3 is TGTGCCAGCTCACCATCGCAGGGTACTGAAGCTTTCTTT.

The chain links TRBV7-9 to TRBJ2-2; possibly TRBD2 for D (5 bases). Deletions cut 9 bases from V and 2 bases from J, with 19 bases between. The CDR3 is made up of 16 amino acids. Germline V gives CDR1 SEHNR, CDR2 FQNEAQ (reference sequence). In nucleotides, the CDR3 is TGTGCCAGTAGTTCTCGGGGATCTTTAAACACCGGGGAGCTGTTTTTT. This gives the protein CASSSRGSLNTGELFF.

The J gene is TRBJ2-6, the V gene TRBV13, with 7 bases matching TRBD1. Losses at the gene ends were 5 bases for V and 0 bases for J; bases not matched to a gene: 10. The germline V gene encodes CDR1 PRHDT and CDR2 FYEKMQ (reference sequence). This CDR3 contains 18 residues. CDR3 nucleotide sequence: TGTGCCAGCAGCAGACCGGGACAGTTCCTCTCTGGGGCCAACGTCCTGACTTTC. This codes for CASSRPGQFLSGANVLTF.

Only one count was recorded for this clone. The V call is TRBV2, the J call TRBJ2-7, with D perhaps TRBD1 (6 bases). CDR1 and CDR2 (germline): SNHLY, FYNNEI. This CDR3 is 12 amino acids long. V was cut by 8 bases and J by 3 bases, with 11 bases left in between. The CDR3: CASVGTNYEQYF. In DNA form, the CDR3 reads TGTGCCAGCGTCGGGACAAACTACGAGCAGTACTTC.